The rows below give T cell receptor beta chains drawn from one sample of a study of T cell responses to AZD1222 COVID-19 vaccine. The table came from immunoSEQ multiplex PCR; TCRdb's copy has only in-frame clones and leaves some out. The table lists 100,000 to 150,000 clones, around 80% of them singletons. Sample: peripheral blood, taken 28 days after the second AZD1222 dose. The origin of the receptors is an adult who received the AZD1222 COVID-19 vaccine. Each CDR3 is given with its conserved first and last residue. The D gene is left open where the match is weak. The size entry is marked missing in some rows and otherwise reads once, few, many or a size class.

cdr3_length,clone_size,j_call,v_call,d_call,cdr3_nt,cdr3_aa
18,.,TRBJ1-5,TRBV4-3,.,TGCGCCAGCAGCCAAGAGTTCCAGGGGAAAGGTAGCAATCAGCCCCAGCATTTT,CASSQEFQGKGSNQPQHF
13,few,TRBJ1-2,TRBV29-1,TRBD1,TGCAGCGTTAACAACAGGGGTAACTATGGCTACACCTTC,CSVNNRGNYGYTF
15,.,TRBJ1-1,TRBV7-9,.,TGTGCCAGCAGCTTAGTTCGGCAGGGCGGGACTGAAGCTTTCTTT,CASSLVRQGGTEAFF
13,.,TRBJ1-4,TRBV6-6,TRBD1,TGTGCCAGCAGTTCCCACAGGGGAGCGAAACTGTTTTTT,CASSSHRGAKLFF
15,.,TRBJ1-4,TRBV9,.,TGTGCCAGCAGCGTAGGTTTTTGGGACTCGCATAAACTGTTTTTT,CASSVGFWDSHKLFF
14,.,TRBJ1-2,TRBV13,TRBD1,TGTGCCAGCAGCCTTACGGACAGGGTCTTTGGCTACACCTTC,CASSLTDRVFGYTF
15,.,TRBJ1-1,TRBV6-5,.,TGTGCCAGCAGTTACTCGTCAGACGTGGACACTGAAGCTTTCTTT,CASSYSSDVDTEAFF
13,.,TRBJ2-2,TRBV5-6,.,TGTGCAAGCCGGGGAATGGGCACCGGGGAGCTGTTTTTT,CASRGMGTGELFF
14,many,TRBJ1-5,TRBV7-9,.,TGTGCCAGCAGCTACAGTGGACAAAATCAGCCCCAGCATTTT,CASSYSGQNQPQHF
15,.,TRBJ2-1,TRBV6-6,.,TGTGCCAGCAGTTACGTCCAGGGCTCCTACAATGAGCAGTTCTTC,CASSYVQGSYNEQFF
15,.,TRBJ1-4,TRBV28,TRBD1,TGTGCCAGCAGTTTCCAGACAGGGATGGATGAAAAACTGTTTTTT,CASSFQTGMDEKLFF
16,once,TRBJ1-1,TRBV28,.,TGTGCCAGCATTCAGACAGCCGGGGTTCGGTTGACTGAAGCTTTCTTT,CASIQTAGVRLTEAFF
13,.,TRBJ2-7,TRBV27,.,TGTGCCAGCAGTTTAACAGAGACCTACGAGCAGTACTTC,CASSLTETYEQYF
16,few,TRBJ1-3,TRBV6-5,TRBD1,TGTGCCAGCAGTTACAGGACAGGCTCCTCTGGAAACACCATATATTTT,CASSYRTGSSGNTIYF
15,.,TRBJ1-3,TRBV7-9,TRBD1,TGTGCCAGCAGCCCCGGGACAGGCGCGGGAAACACCATATATTTT,CASSPGTGAGNTIYF
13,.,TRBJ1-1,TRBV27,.,TGTGCCAGCAGCTACGAGATGAACACTGAAGCTTTCTTT,CASSYEMNTEAFF
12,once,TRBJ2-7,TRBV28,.,TGTGCCAGCAGTGGTCGGCCCTACGAGCAGTACTTC,CASSGRPYEQYF
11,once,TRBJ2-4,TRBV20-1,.,TGCAGTGCTTGGTTCAGGGACATTCAGTACTTC,CSAWFRDIQYF
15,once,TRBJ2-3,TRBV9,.,TGTGCCAGCAGCGGGACACTAGTGAGCACAGATACGCAGTATTTT,CASSGTLVSTDTQYF
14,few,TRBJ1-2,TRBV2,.,TGTGCCAGCAGTGGGGGTGGCAGCCAAAATGGCTACACCTTC,CASSGGGSQNGYTF
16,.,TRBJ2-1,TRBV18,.,TGTGCCAGCTCACCTCCTGACACCACCCCCAAGAATGAGCAGTTCTTC,CASSPPDTTPKNEQFF
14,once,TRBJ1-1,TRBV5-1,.,TGCGCCAGCACACTGGACAGCTTGAACACTGAAGCTTTCTTT,CASTLDSLNTEAFF
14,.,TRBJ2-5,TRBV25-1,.,TGTGCCAGCAGTGAGGTTAACGGTCAAGAGACCCAGTACTTC,CASSEVNGQETQYF
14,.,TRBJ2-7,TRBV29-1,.,TGCAGCGTTGAAGATGAAGGCCGCGCCTACGAGCAGTACTTC,CSVEDEGRAYEQYF
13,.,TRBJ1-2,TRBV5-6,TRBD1,TGTGCCAGCAGCCCGGGAGGGGGCTCTGGCTACACCTTC,CASSPGGGSGYTF
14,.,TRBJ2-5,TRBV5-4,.,TGTGCCAGCAGCCCGCCGGGCCTCGGGGAGACCCAGTACTTC,CASSPPGLGETQYF